Below, one T cell receptor (beta chain) is given with its context. These data are taken from a study of blood T cell repertoires in COVID-19. Study at large: Both acute and convalescent COVID-19 samples were obtained from the United States, Italy and Spain. T cells, B-cell-depleted T cells, or PBMCs supplied cDNA or gDNA.

From germline, CDR1 is SGHAT and CDR2 FQNNGV. The CDR3 spans 17 residues. V lost 6 bases, J lost 5 bases, and 22 bases lay in between. Per the authors' pipeline: Reference gene primers were amplified, and this amplification served to estimate nucleated cell counts. The table came from immunoSEQ multiplex PCR; TCRdb's copy has only in-frame clones and leaves some out. V, J and clone size are taken as reported in that table, and D and trimming were inferred from the DNA itself. The sample lists nearly 350,000 clones, around 83% occurring once. The rearrangement links TRBV11-2 to TRBJ2-2; maybe TRBD2 (5 bases). The specimen was peripheral blood. The TCR sequence derives from a man aged 25 to 45 with active or convalescent COVID-19. This CDR3 reads CASRQLRAYIGTGELFF. The CDR3, as DNA: TGTGCCAGCAGACAATTGCGGGCGTATATAGGGACCGGGGAGCTGTTTTTT. The complete variable domain, with remaining parts taken from reference TRBV11-2 and TRBJ2-2, reads EAGVAQSPRYKIIEKRQSVAFWCNPISGHATLYWYQQILGQGPKLLIQFQNNGVVDDSQLPKDRFSAERLKGVDSTLKIQPAKLEDSAVYLCASRQLRAYIGTGELFFGEGSRLTVL.